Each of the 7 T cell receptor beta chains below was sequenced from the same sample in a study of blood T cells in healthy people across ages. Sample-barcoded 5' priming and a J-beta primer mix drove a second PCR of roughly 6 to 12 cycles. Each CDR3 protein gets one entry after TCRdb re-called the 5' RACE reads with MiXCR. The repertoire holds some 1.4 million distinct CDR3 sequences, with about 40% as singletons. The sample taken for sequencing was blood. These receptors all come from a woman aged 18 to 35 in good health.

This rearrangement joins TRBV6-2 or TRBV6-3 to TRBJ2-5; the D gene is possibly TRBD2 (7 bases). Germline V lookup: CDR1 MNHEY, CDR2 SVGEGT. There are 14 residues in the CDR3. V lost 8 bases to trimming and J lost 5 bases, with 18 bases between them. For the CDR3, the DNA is TGTGCCAGCCTAGGCCCTGGGAGGGGGGAGACCCAGTACTTC. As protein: CASLGPGRGETQYF.

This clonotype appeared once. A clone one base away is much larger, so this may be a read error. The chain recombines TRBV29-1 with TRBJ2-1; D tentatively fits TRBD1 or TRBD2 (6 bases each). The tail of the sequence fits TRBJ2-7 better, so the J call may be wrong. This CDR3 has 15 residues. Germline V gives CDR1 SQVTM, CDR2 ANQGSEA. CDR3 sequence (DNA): TGCAGCGTTGAAAGAGGGGGAGGATCCTACAATGAGCAGTACTTC. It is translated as CSVERGGGSYNEQYF.

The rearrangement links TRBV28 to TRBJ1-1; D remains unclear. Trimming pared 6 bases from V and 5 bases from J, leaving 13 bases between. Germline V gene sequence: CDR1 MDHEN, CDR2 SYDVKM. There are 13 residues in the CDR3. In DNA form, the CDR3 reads TGTGCCAGCAGCACTCGGTTGAGGACTGAAGCTTTCTTT. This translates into CASSTRLRTEAFF.

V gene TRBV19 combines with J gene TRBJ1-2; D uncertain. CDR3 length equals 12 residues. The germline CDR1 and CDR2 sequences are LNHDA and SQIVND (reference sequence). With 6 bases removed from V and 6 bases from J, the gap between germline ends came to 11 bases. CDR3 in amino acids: CASSIRADGYTF. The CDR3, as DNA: TGTGCCAGTAGCATTAGGGCTGATGGCTACACCTTC.

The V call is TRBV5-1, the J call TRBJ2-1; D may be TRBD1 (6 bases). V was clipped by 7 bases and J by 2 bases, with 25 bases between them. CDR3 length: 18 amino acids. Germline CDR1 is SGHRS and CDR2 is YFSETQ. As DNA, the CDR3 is TGCGCCAGCGGCCTACCACAGGGTCATGCGTCAACCTACAATGAGCAGTTCTTC. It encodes CASGLPQGHASTYNEQFF.

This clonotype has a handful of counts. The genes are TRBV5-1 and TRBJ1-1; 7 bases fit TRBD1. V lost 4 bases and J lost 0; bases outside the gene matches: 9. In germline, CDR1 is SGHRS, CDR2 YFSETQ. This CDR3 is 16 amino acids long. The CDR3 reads CASSVTTGSMNTEAFF. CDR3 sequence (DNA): TGCGCCAGCAGCGTAACGACAGGGTCGATGAACACTGAAGCTTTCTTT.

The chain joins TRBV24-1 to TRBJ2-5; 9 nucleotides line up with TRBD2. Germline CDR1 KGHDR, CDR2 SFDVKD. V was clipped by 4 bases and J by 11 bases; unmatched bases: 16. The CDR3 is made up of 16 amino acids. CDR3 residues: CATSDGSGSGWDEQYF. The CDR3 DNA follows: TGTGCCACCAGTGACGGTAGCGGGAGCGGTTGGGATGAGCAGTACTTC.